The table lists the clone carrying this T cell receptor (beta chain) with many counts. This specimen belongs to a study of blood T cells in healthy people across ages. Through a sample-barcoded 5' primer and a J-beta primer mix, a second PCR was run for about 7 to 12 cycles. TCRdb re-analysed the 5' RACE reads in MiXCR, keeping a single row per CDR3 protein. The sample lists hundreds of thousands of distinct CDR3 sequences, 32% occurring once. CDR1 MDHEN and CDR2 SYDVKM come from the germline V gene. This CDR3 spans 12 amino acids. V was cut by 6 bases and J by 5 bases, with 10 bases left in between. The TCR comes from an elderly woman in good health. This sequence joins TRBV28 and TRBJ1-2; D remains ambiguous. The sequenced material came from blood. The CDR3 sequence is CASSSGLYGYTF. In nucleotides, the CDR3 is TGTGCCAGCAGCTCCGGGCTTTATGGCTACACCTTC.